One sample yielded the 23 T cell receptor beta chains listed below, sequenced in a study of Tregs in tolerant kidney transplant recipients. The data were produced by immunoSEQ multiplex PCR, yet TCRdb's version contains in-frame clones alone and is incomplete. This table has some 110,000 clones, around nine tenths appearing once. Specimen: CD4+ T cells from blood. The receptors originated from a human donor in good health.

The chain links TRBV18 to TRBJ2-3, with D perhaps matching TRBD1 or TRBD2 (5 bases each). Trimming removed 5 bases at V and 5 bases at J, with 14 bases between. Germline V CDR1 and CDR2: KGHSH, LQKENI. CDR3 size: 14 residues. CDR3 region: CASSEGSRGDTQYF. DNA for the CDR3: TGTGCCAGCTCAGAGGGGAGCCGGGGAGATACGCAGTATTTT.

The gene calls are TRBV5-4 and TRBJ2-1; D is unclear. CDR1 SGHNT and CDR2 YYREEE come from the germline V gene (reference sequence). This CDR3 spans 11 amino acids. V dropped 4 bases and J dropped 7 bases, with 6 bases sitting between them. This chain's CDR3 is CASSGQNEQFF. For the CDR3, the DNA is TGTGCCAGCAGCGGGCAAAATGAGCAGTTCTTC.

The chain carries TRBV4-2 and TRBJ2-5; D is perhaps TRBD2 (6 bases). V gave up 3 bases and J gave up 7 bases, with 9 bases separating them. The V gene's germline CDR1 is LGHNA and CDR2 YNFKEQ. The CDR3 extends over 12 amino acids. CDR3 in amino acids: CASSQGTGTQYF. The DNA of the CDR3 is TGTGCCAGCAGCCAGGGGACTGGGACCCAGTACTTC.

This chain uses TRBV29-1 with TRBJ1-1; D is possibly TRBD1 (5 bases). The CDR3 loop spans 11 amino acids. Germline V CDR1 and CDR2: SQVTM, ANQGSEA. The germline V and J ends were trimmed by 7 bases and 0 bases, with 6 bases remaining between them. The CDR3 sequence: CSADMNTEAFF. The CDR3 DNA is TGCAGCGCGGACATGAACACTGAAGCTTTCTTT.

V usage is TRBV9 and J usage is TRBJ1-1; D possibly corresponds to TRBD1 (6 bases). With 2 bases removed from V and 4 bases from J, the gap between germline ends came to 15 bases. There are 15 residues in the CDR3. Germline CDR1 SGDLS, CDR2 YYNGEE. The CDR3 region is CASSVGTGRATEAFF. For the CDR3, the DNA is TGTGCCAGCAGCGTGGGTACAGGGAGGGCCACTGAAGCTTTCTTT.

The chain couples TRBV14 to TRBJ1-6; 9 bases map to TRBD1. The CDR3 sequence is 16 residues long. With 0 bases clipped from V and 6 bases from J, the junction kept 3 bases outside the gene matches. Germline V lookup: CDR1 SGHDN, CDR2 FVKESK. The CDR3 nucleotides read TGTGCCAGCAGCCAAGACCGGGACAGGGCTAATTCACCCCTCCACTTT. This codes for CASSQDRDRANSPLHF.

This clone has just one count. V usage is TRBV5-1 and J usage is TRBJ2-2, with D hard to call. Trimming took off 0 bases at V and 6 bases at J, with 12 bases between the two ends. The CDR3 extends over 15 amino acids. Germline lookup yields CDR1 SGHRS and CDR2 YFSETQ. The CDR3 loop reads CASSLAYVMAGELFF. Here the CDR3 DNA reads TGCGCCAGCAGCTTGGCCTACGTTATGGCCGGGGAGCTGTTTTTT.

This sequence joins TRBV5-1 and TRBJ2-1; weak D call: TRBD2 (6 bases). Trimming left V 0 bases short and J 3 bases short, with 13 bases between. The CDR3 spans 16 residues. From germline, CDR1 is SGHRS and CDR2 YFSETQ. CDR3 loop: CASSLDPSAYYNEQFF. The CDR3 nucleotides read TGCGCCAGCAGCTTGGACCCTAGCGCCTACTACAATGAGCAGTTCTTC.

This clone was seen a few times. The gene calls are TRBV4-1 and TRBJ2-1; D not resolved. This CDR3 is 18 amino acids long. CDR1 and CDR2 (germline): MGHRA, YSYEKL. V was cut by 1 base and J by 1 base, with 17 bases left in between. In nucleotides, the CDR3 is TGCGCCAGCAGCCAAGTCGATATGGGGTTTGTATCCTACAATGAGCAGTTCTTC. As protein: CASSQVDMGFVSYNEQFF.

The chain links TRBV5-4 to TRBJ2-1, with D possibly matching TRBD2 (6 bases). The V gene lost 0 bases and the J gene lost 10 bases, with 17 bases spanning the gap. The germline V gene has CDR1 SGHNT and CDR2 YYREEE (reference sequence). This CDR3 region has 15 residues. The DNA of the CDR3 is TGTGCCAGCAGCTTGGAAGGTAGCGGACTATTGGAGCAGTTCTTC. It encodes CASSLEGSGLLEQFF.

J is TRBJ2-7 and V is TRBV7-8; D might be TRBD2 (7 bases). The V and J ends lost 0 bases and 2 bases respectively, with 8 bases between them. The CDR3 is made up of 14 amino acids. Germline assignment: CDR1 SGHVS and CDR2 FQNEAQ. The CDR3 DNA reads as TGTGCCAGCAGCTTAGCGGGGGGGCCCTACGAGCAGTACTTC. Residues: CASSLAGGPYEQYF.

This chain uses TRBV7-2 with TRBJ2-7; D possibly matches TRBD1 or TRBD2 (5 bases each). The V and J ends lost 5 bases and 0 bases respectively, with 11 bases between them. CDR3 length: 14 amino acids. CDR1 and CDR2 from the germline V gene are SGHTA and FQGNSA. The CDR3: CASSPGTLSYEQYF. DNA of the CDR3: TGTGCCAGCAGCCCCGGGACGCTCTCCTACGAGCAGTACTTC.

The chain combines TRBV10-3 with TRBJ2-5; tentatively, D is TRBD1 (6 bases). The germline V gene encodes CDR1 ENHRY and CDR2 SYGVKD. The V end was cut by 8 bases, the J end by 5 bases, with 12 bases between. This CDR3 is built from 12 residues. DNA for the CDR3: TGTGCCATCGGAACAGGGCGGGAGACCCAGTACTTC. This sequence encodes CAIGTGRETQYF.

The CDR3 reads CASSISSRRGYTF. As DNA, the CDR3 is TGTGCCAGCAGCATTTCCAGCAGAAGGGGCTACACCTTC. The chain carries TRBV7-8 and TRBJ1-2; no reliable D call. CDR1 and CDR2 from the germline V gene are SGHVS and FQNEAQ. The CDR3 has 13 amino acids. The V end was cut by 5 bases, the J end by 8 bases, with 15 bases between.

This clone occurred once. The CDR3 DNA reads TGTGCCAGCAGAGGGGGAGGGAATTCACCCCTCCACTTT. This encodes CASRGGGNSPLHF. This chain connects TRBV2 to TRBJ1-6; D perhaps matches TRBD1 (6 bases). Germline V gene data show CDR1 as SNHLY and CDR2 as FYNNEI. This CDR3 comprises 13 residues. Trimming removed 6 bases from V and 7 bases from J, with 10 bases in between.

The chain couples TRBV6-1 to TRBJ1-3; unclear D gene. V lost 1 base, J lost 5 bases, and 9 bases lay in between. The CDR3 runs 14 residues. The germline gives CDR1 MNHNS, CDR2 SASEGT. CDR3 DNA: TGTGCCAGCAGTGAAGGTAGAGGGAGAAACACCATATATTTT. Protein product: CASSEGRGRNTIYF.

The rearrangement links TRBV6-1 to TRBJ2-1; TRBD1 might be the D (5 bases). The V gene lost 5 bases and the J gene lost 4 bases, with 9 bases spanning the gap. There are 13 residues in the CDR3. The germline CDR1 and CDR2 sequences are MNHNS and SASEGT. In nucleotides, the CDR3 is TGTGCCAGCAGTTTACAGGAGTACAATGAGCAGTTCTTC. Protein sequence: CASSLQEYNEQFF.

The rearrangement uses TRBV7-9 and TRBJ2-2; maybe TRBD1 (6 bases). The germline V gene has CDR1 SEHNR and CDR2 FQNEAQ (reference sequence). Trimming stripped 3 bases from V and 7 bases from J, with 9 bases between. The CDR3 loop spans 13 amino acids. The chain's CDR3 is CASSLGADGELFF. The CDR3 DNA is TGTGCCAGCAGCTTGGGGGCGGACGGGGAGCTGTTTTTT.

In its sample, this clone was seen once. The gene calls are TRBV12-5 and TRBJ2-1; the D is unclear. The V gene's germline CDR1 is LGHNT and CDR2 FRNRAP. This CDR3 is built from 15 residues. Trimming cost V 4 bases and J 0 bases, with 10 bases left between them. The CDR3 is CASGWKTSSYNEQFF. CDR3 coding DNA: TGTGCTAGTGGTTGGAAAACGAGCTCCTACAATGAGCAGTTCTTC.

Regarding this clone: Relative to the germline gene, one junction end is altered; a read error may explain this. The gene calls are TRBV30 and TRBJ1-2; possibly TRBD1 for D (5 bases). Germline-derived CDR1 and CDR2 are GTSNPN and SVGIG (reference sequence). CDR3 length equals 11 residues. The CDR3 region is CASRGNYGYTF. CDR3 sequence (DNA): TGCGCGTCAAGGGGCAACTATGGCTACACCTTC.

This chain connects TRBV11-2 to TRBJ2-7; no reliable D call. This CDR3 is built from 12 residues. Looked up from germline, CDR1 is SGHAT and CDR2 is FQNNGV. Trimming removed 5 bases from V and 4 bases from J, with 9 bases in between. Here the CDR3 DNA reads TGTGCCAGCAGCCCTCAGAGGTACGAGCAGTACTTC. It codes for CASSPQRYEQYF. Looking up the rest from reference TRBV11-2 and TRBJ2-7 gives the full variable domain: EAGVAQSPRYKIIEKRQSVAFWCNPISGHATLYWYQQILGQGPKLLIQFQNNGVVDDSQLPKDRFSAERLKGVDSTLKIQPAKLEDSAVYLCASSPQRYEQYFGPGTRLTVT.

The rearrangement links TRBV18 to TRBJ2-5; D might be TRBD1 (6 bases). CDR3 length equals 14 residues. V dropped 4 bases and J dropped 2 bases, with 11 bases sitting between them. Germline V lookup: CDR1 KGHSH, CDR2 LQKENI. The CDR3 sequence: CASSRRGQQETQYF. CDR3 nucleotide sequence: TGTGCCAGCTCACGTCGGGGACAACAAGAGACCCAGTACTTC.

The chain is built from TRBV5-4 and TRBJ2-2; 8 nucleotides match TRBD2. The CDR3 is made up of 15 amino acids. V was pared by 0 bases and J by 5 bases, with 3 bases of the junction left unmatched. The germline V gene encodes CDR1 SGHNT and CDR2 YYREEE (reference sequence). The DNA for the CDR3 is TGTGCCAGCAGCTTGGTGTTAGCGGGGACCGGGGAGCTGTTTTTT. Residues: CASSLVLAGTGELFF.